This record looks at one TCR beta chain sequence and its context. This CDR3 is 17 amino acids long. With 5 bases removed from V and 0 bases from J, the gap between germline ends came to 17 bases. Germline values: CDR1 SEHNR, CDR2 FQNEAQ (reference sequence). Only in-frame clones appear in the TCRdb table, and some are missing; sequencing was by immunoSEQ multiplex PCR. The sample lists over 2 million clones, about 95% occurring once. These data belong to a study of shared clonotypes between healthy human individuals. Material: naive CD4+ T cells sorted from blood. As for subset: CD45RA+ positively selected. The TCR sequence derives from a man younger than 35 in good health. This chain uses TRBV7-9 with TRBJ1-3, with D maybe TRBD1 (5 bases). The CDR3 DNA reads TGTGCCAGCAGCACCTGGTCCGACAGTTACTCTGGAAACACCATATATTTT. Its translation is CASSTWSDSYSGNTIYF.